This T cell receptor (beta chain) is from a study of tumor and adjacent non-tumor tissue in lung cancer. Of note for this clonotype: One junction end disagrees with the germline gene, perhaps due to a read error.

This sample's RNA came from whole unsorted tissue. Distant lung tissue was collected more than 3 cm away from the tumor edge. Three rounds of nested PCR, following a modified ARM-PCR protocol, produced the TCRbeta library. MiXCR, run by TCRdb on the multiplex PCR reads, gives a single entry per CDR3 protein. In the table there are around 50,000 distinct CDR3 sequences, 64% of which are singletons. The sequenced sample was distant non-tumor lung tissue. This TCR derives from a woman aged 65 to 85 with non-small cell lung cancer.

This CDR3 reads CASSPLSGNQETQYF. CDR3 nucleotide sequence: TGTGCCAGCAGCCCCCTGTCAGGGAACCAAGAGACTCAGTACTTC. This chain uses TRBV6-5 with TRBJ2-5, with D perhaps matching TRBD1 (5 bases). The CDR3 covers 15 residues. The V gene's germline CDR1 is MNHEY and CDR2 SVGAGI.